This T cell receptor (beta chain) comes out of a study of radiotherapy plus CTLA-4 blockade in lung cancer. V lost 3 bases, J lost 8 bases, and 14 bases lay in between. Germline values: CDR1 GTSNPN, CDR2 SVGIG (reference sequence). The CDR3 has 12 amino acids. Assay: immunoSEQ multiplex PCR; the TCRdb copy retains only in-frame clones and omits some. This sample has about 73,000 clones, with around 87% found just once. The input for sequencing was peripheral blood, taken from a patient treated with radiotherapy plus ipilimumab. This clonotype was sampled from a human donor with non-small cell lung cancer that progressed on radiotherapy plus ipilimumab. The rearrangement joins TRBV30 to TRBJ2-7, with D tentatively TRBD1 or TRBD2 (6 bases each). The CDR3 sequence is CAWSTQGGKQYF. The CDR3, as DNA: TGTGCCTGGAGCACACAGGGAGGCAAGCAGTACTTC. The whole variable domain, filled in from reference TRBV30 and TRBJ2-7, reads SQTIHQWPATLVQPVGSPLSLECTVEGTSNPNLYWYRQAAGRGLQLLFYSVGIGQISSEVPQNLSASRPQDRQFILSSKKLLLSDSGFYLCAWSTQGGKQYFGPGTRLTVT.